This T cell receptor beta chain is drawn from a study of CD8 T cells in ankylosing spondylitis (dated 2017 in TCRdb). Looking at the study overall: To find TCR variants linked to disease, the study profiled T cell receptor beta repertoires in ankylosing spondylitis patients and healthy donors. In total, the full study cohort was made up of some 110 healthy donors and more than 20 ankylosing spondylitis patients. Peripheral blood was sampled, and synovial fluid was additionally collected from ankylosing spondylitis patients.

Here is what the overall study found, with its caveats: The disease-linked clones were reported to be significantly enriched in matched synovial fluid samples from ankylosing spondylitis patients. Blood from ankylosing spondylitis patients appeared to be characterized by a TCR beta motif composed of about 8 highly homologous amino acid variants. The disease-linked clones had a CD8+ phenotype and were found at relatively low frequencies in peripheral blood. Some TCR beta motif variants had previously been reported in synovial fluid and blood of reactive arthritis patients, which suggested common disease-initiation mechanisms.

This clonotype was recorded once. No antigen is known for it. Per-base qualities were not stored, and no clone one base away is much larger. Resting on one read, the evidence is weak. The listed sequencing device is Illumina HiSeq 2500. TCR beta libraries were prepared by quantitative 5'-RACE with molecular barcodes. In the paper's pipeline: Disease-linked TCR variants were identified with a new computational method built on a probabilistic model of VDJ rearrangement. Using fastp trimming at Q25 and MiXCR clonotype assembly, TCRdb reanalyzed the public sequencing data and kept in-frame beta chains. One record per CDR3 amino acid sequence lists the most common genes and DNA. V and J calls and clone size were set by TCRdb, not the authors. The sample contains 130,000 or so distinct CDR3 sequences, roughly 15% of them found a single time. The top ten clones comprise around a third of the sample. The receptor was derived from a male donor with ankylosing spondylitis. Source material: blood, either unsorted or a sorted T cell fraction (not recorded which).

Read as DNA, the sequence is TGTGCCAGCAGCTCAAGGGACGGGCGGAATGAGCAGTTCTTC. It translates to CASSSRDGRNEQFF. The sequence links TRBV13 to TRBJ2-1; the D region is possibly TRBD1 or TRBD2, each matching across 5 bases. For CDR1 and CDR2, the germline V gene (reference sequence) lists PRHDT and FYEKMQ. The CDR3 covers 14 residues, taking in both the cysteine and the phenylalanine. Only CDR3 DNA is held: 42 bases, read in frame from base 1. V is pared back by 4 bases and J by 7 bases, with 14 bases lying between the germline termini.